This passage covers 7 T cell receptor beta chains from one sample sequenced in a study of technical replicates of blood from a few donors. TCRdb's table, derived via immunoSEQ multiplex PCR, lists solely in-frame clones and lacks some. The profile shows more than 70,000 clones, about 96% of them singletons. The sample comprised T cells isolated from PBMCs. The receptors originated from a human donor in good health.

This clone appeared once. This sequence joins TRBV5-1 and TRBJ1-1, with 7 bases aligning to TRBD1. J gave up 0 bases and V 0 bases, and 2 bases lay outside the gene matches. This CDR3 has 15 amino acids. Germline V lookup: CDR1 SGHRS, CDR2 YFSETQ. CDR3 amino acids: CASSLVGQMNTEAFF. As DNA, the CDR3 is TGCGCCAGCAGCTTGGTGGGACAGATGAACACTGAAGCTTTCTTT.

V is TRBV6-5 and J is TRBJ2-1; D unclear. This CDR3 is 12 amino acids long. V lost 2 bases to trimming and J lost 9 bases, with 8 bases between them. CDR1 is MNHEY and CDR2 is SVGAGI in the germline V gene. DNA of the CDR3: TGTGCCAGCAGTTACGAGAGTGGTGAGCAGTTCTTC. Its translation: CASSYESGEQFF.

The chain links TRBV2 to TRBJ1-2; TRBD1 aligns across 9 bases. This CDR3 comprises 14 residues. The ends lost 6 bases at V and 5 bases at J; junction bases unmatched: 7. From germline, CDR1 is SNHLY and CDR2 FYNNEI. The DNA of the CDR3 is TGTGCCAGCAGCGTCGGGACAGGGATGTATGGCTACACCTTC. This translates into CASSVGTGMYGYTF.

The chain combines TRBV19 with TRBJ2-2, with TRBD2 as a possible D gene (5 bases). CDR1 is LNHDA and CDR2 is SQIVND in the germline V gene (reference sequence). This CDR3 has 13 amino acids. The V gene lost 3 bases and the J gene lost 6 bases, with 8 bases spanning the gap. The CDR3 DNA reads TGTGCCAGTAGTATTGAACTAGCCGGGGAGCTGTTTTTT. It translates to CASSIELAGELFF. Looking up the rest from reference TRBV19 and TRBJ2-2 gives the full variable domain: DGGITQSPKYLFRKEGQNVTLSCEQNLNHDAMYWYRQDPGQGLRLIYYSQIVNDFQKGDIAEGYSVSREKKESFPLTVTSAQKNPTAFYLCASSIELAGELFFGEGSRLTVL.

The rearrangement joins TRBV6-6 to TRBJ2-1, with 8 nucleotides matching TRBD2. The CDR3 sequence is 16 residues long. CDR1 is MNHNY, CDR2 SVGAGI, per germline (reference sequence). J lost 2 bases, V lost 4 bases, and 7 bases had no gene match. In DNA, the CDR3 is TGTGCCAGCAGTTCATCACGGGAGGGCCCCTACAATGAGCAGTTCTTC. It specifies CASSSSREGPYNEQFF.

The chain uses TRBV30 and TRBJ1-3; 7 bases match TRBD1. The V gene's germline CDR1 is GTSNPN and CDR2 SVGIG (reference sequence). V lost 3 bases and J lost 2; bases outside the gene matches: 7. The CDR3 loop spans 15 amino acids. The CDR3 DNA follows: TGTGCCTGGAGGGCCTACAGGGGAACTGGAAACACCATATATTTT. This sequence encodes CAWRAYRGTGNTIYF. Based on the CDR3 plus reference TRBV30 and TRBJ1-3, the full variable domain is SQTIHQWPATLVQPVGSPLSLECTVEGTSNPNLYWYRQAAGRGLQLLFYSVGIGQISSEVPQNLSASRPQDRQFILSSKKLLLSDSGFYLCAWRAYRGTGNTIYFGEGSWLTVV.

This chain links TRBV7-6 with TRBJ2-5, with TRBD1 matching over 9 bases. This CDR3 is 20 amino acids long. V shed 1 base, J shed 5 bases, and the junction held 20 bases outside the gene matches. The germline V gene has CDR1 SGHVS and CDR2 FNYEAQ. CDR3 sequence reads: CASSLDSGTGQGKRGETQYF. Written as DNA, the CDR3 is TGTGCCAGCAGCTTAGATAGCGGCACGGGACAGGGAAAAAGGGGGGAGACCCAGTACTTC.